These T cell receptor beta chains were read from a single sample in a study of blood T cells in healthy people across ages. Each CDR3 protein gets one entry after TCRdb re-called the 5' RACE reads with MiXCR. The sample consists of more than 550,000 distinct CDR3 sequences, 20% to 25% of them appearing once. Sequenced input: blood. These receptors all stem from a man between 65 and 85 years old in good health. Each CDR3 is given with its conserved first and last residue. D genes are given only for firm matches. Where a row states a size, it is once, few, many or the class of an expanded clone; other rows omit it.

-	TRBV12-3/TRBV12-4	TRBJ2-6	-	CASRLQGTGANVLTF
-	TRBV20-1	TRBJ2-1	TRBD2	CSARIAGGVPNEQFF
few	TRBV7-9	TRBJ2-7	-	CASSPRSGEERFF
-	TRBV3-1	TRBJ2-1	TRBD2	CASSSQRGQYNEQFF
few	TRBV7-9	TRBJ2-5	-	CASSSQQETQYF
many	TRBV6-6	TRBJ1-5	-	CASSYGGEHQPQHF
-	TRBV5-1	TRBJ2-2	-	CASKRGENTGELFF
many	TRBV5-1	TRBJ2-1	TRBD1	CASSPGQGGYNEQFF
-	TRBV7-9	TRBJ2-7	-	CASSLEGSAYGQYF
few	TRBV6-5	TRBJ2-3	TRBD2	CASIPSGSTDTQYF
-	TRBV12-3/TRBV12-4	TRBJ1-5	-	CASSGREAQHF
few	TRBV18	TRBJ1-2	TRBD1	CASSPLTGVSDGYTF
-	TRBV20-1	-	-	CSARDASQGRYNEQFF
few	TRBV14	-	-	CASSQGFGGDEQYF
-	TRBV7-2	TRBJ2-3	TRBD2	CASSSIAAGGITDTQYF
-	TRBV12-5	TRBJ1-4	-	CASGPRQAINEKLFF
few	TRBV3-1	TRBJ1-2	TRBD1	CASSQHEGQGTGYTF
few	TRBV6-6	TRBJ1-4	-	CASSYSGETGEKLFF
few	TRBV27	TRBJ1-6	-	CASSLKASSYNSPLHF
-	TRBV5-1	-	-	CASSLAVTGRETQYF
-	TRBV12-3/TRBV12-4	TRBJ1-4	-	CASRQEDEKLFF
-	TRBV9	TRBJ1-2	-	CASSSLLANYGYTF
many	TRBV5-1	TRBJ2-7	TRBD2	CASSLDGDYDQYF
few	TRBV15	TRBJ2-3	TRBD2	CATSPSPLAATDTQYF
-	TRBV4-2	TRBJ2-1	TRBD2	CASSPSGGVGSYNEQFF
-	TRBV9	TRBJ2-1	-	CASSVGDVNNEQFF
many	TRBV7-7	TRBJ2-1	-	CASSSDSYNEQFF
once	TRBV6-6	TRBJ2-2	-	CASRTGFGTGELFF
many	TRBV5-1	TRBJ1-4	-	CASTLDGTHEKLFF
few	TRBV5-1	TRBJ1-1	TRBD1	CASSFDRGHTEAFF
-	TRBV6-5	TRBJ2-3	-	CASTQLGTDTQYF
-	TRBV28	TRBJ2-3	-	CASTTRTDTQYF
few	TRBV7-2	TRBJ2-5	TRBD1	CASSLPGQGIETQYF
-	TRBV12-3/TRBV12-4	TRBJ2-3	-	CASSGVRGDTQYF
-	TRBV6-1	TRBJ2-3	-	CASSEDRQTSTDTQYF
few	TRBV7-6	TRBJ2-2	-	CASSLVWGYTGELFF
few	TRBV14	TRBJ2-1	-	CASSASSYRDEQFF
-	TRBV12-3/TRBV12-4	TRBJ2-3	-	CASTKGAISSTDTQYF
-	TRBV30	TRBJ1-2	TRBD1	CAWSVTGGRNLYGYTF
-	TRBV6-5	TRBJ2-3	TRBD2	CASIRRAGSRDTQYF
few	TRBV6-7	TRBJ1-3	-	CASTGLGNTIYF
once	TRBV11-3	TRBJ2-3	-	CASTFAANNNGDTQYF
once	TRBV7-2	TRBJ2-5	-	CASSQLRGNQETQYF
-	TRBV18	TRBJ1-2	-	CASSPPGKGYTF
few	TRBV20-1	TRBJ2-3	-	CSARGPVLRVGTDTQYF
-	TRBV13	TRBJ1-3	-	CASSSLLPDSSGNTIYF
-	TRBV12-3/TRBV12-4	TRBJ1-1	-	CASSPGTRNTEAFF
few	TRBV28	TRBJ1-2	-	CASSMRGAGYGYTF
-	TRBV5-1	TRBJ1-1	-	CASSLVGHTEAFF